The 4 T cell receptor beta chains reported below all come from one sample, sequenced in a study of T cells in Graves' hyperthyroidism and ophthalmopathy. There were TCR beta CDR3 regions amplified from RNA transcripts. The HTBI primer set served for first-round RT-PCR of the TCR CDR3. MiXCR, run by TCRdb on the multiplex PCR reads, gives a single entry per CDR3 protein. This table has approximately 630,000 distinct CDR3 sequences, 15% to 20% appearing once. Sequencing was carried out using blood. These TCRs come from a woman in her 30s with Graves' hyperthyroidism.

V gene TRBV29-1 combines with J gene TRBJ2-7, with D uncertain. The CDR3 extends over 12 amino acids. Germline CDR1 reads SQVTM; CDR2 reads ANQGSEA. V lost 8 bases and J 3 bases, leaving 14 bases between the germline ends. The CDR3 nucleotides are TGCAGCTTTAACGGCCCCCTCTACGAGCAGTACTTC. It specifies CSFNGPLYEQYF.

The table lists this clonotype with many counts. The rearrangement joins TRBV12-3 or TRBV12-4 to TRBJ2-5, with unresolved D. Deletions cut 6 bases from V and 1 base from J, with 9 bases between. The CDR3 is 13 residues long. CDR3 sequence reads: CASRLGIQETQYF. CDR3 nucleotides: TGTGCCAGCAGGCTGGGGATCCAAGAGACCCAGTACTTC.

The chain combines TRBV7-6 with TRBJ2-1; 7 nucleotides align to TRBD1. Germline V gives CDR1 SGHVS, CDR2 FNYEAQ. V shed 3 bases, J shed 8 bases, and the junction held 7 bases outside the gene matches. This CDR3 is 14 amino acids long. Here the CDR3 DNA reads TGTGCCAGCAGCTTCCGACAGGGTGGACATGAGCAGTTCTTC. Translating it yields CASSFRQGGHEQFF.

The chain uses TRBV20-1 and TRBJ1-6, with D possibly matching TRBD1 (5 bases). The CDR3 loop spans 16 amino acids. Trimming took off 0 bases at V and 5 bases at J, with 14 bases between the two ends. Germline V gene lookup returns CDR1 DFQATT and CDR2 SNEGSKA (reference sequence). For the CDR3, the DNA is TGCAGTGCTAGAGAGGTGGGGCGGCTGGATAATTCACCCCTCCACTTT. Translated: CSAREVGRLDNSPLHF.